These 27 T cell receptor beta chains originate from one sample sequenced in a study. Each CDR3 protein gets one entry after TCRdb re-called the 5' RACE reads with MiXCR. This sample has about 46,000 distinct CDR3 sequences; 28% occur once, and the top ten carry about 2.2%. Sequencing was done on a sample of naive CD4+ T cells sorted from blood. Described subset: naive CD4+ T cells, CD4+CD45RA+CD25-. The source is a female donor with breast cancer.

This clonotype has at least ten counts. The J gene is TRBJ2-3, the V gene TRBV20-1; 10 bases fit TRBD1. The germline V gene has CDR1 DFQATT and CDR2 SNEGSKA (reference sequence). The junction had 9 bases not matched to a gene; V was cut back by 7 bases and J by 5 bases. The length of the CDR3 is 14 residues. The CDR3, as DNA: TGCAGTGTTCCTCACCGGGACAGGGGAGATACGCAGTATTTT. Encoded protein: CSVPHRDRGDTQYF.

The V and J genes are TRBV20-1 and TRBJ1-5; D is ambiguous. This CDR3 has 14 residues. Trimming stripped 3 bases from V and 5 bases from J, with 14 bases between. Germline-derived CDR1 and CDR2 are DFQATT and SNEGSKA (reference sequence). The CDR3 region is CSASIPWQDQPQHF. The CDR3 nucleotides are TGCAGTGCTAGTATCCCCTGGCAGGATCAGCCCCAGCATTTT.

This clonotype was detected a few times. The V gene is TRBV5-4, the J gene TRBJ1-1, with 10 bases identical to TRBD1. The CDR3 covers 15 residues. V dropped 4 bases and J dropped 0; count of bases not matched to a gene: 3. CDR1 and CDR2 (germline): SGHNT, YYREEE (reference sequence). CDR3 protein: CASSRDRGVNTEAFF. The CDR3 region has the DNA TGTGCCAGCAGCAGGGACAGGGGCGTGAACACTGAAGCTTTCTTT.

This chain uses TRBV9 with TRBJ1-3, with D perhaps TRBD1 (6 bases). Trimming removed 2 bases from V and 1 base from J, with 10 bases in between. Looked up from germline, CDR1 is SGDLS and CDR2 is YYNGEE. The CDR3 consists of 15 residues. The CDR3 loop reads CASSVTQGSGNTIYF. The CDR3 DNA reads as TGTGCCAGCAGCGTGACACAGGGATCTGGAAACACCATATATTTT.

Only a few counts were recorded for this clonotype. The junction shows a germline mismatch at one end, possibly a read error. The CDR3 DNA follows: TGTGCTAGCAGCTTAGCCAGGGTCGGCTACGAGCAGTACTTC. Translating gives CASSLARVGYEQYF. The chain is built from TRBV7-7 and TRBJ2-7, with D tentatively TRBD1 (5 bases). This CDR3 comprises 14 residues. The germline V gene encodes CDR1 SSHAT and CDR2 FNYEAQ (reference sequence).

This clonotype was seen a handful of times. The chain links TRBV9 to TRBJ2-7; TRBD2 might be the D (5 bases). Germline CDR1 is SGDLS and CDR2 is YYNGEE. With 2 bases removed from V and 2 bases from J, the gap between germline ends came to 8 bases. This CDR3 region has 13 residues. Written as DNA, the CDR3 is TGTGCCAGCAGCGTCGGGGAACCCTACGAGCAGTACTTC. As protein: CASSVGEPYEQYF. Drawing the rest from reference TRBV9 and TRBJ2-7, the complete variable domain is DSGVTQTPKHLITATGQRVTLRCSPRSGDLSVYWYQQSLDQGLQFLIQYYNGEERAKGNILERFSAQQFPDLHSELNLSSLELGDSALYFCASSVGEPYEQYFGPGTRLTVT.

The chain carries TRBV20-1 and TRBJ2-5, with TRBD2 identical over 7 bases. CDR3 length: 15 residues. Trimming at V came to 5 bases and at J to 2 bases, leaving 11 bases not matched to a gene. Per germline, CDR1 DFQATT and CDR2 SNEGSKA (reference sequence). The CDR3 DNA sequence: TGCAGTGCTGAAAGTCCCGGGAGGTCACAAGAGACCCAGTACTTC. Its protein product is CSAESPGRSQETQYF.

The rearrangement joins TRBV5-1 to TRBJ2-1; D unclear. This CDR3 region has 14 residues. In germline, CDR1 is SGHRS, CDR2 YFSETQ. Trimming pared 0 bases from V and 2 bases from J, leaving 6 bases between. The CDR3 reads CASSLGPAYNEQFF. The CDR3 DNA follows: TGCGCCAGCAGCTTGGGACCCGCCTACAATGAGCAGTTCTTC.

The sample holds a few counts of this clonotype. The V call is TRBV4-1, the J call TRBJ2-7, with D uncertain. Germline V gene data show CDR1 as MGHRA and CDR2 as YSYEKL. Trimming pared 1 base from V and 4 bases from J, leaving 11 bases between. CDR3 size: 14 residues. This CDR3 is CASSQGPGVYEQYF. In DNA, the CDR3 is TGCGCCAGCAGCCAAGGTCCAGGTGTTTACGAGCAGTACTTC.

V usage is TRBV20-1 and J usage is TRBJ1-4; D call uncertain. The V and J ends lost 5 bases and 4 bases respectively, with 17 bases between them. Per the germline V gene, CDR1 is DFQATT and CDR2 is SNEGSKA (reference sequence). The length of the CDR3 is 15 residues. The CDR3 sequence is CSALLAWRSNEKLFF. As DNA, the CDR3 is TGCAGTGCTTTGCTGGCCTGGCGGAGTAATGAAAAACTGTTTTTT.

On this clonotype itself: One end of the junction does not line up with germline, which may come from a read error. The chain recombines TRBV5-1 with TRBJ2-5, with 11 bases lining up with TRBD1. Germline lookup yields CDR1 SGHRS and CDR2 YFSETQ. This CDR3 is built from 14 residues. The CDR3 region has the DNA TGCACCAGCAGCTGGGACAGGGGGATCGGGCCCCAGTACTTC. Its translation: CTSSWDRGIGPQYF.

Comments on this clonotype: A much bigger clone sits one base away, suggesting this may be a read error. CDR3 sequence reads: CASSLVQDKQFF. As DNA, the CDR3 is TGTGCCAGCAGTTTAGTCCAGGACAAGCAGTTCTTC. The chain employs TRBV12-3 or TRBV12-4 and TRBJ2-1, with D perhaps matching TRBD1 (5 bases). This CDR3 region has 12 residues. V gave up 1 base and J gave up 11 bases, with 9 bases separating them.

The V call is TRBV7-2, the J call TRBJ2-1, with D possibly matching TRBD1 (7 bases). V was clipped by 6 bases and J by 12 bases, with 15 bases between them. Looked up from germline, CDR1 is SGHTA and CDR2 is FQGNSA. This CDR3 spans 12 amino acids. CDR3 sequence: CASSPTGRRQFF. As DNA, the CDR3 is TGTGCCAGCAGTCCGACAGGGAGGCGGCAGTTCTTC.

The chain recombines TRBV6-2 or TRBV6-3 with TRBJ2-5; 7 bases line up with TRBD1. With V trimmed by 2 bases and J by 4 bases, 10 bases remained unmatched. This CDR3 region has 16 residues. CDR1 and CDR2 from the germline V gene are MNHEY and SVGEGT. The CDR3 nucleotides are TGTGCCAGCAGTTACGATCCGGGACAGAACTTAGAGACCCAGTACTTC. Protein: CASSYDPGQNLETQYF.

This clonotype came up a few times. The chain employs TRBV28 and TRBJ2-7; 7 bases are a match to TRBD2. The V segment lost 7 bases and the J segment 9 bases; nucleotides outside the gene matches: 15. Germline values: CDR1 MDHEN, CDR2 SYDVKM. The CDR3 has 14 amino acids. The CDR3: CASNSGRAPVGQYF. The DNA of the CDR3 is TGTGCCAGCAACTCAGGGAGGGCGCCGGTGGGGCAGTACTTC.

This clonotype has just a few counts. This chain links TRBV18 with TRBJ1-1, with 10 bases lining up with TRBD1. Per the germline V gene, CDR1 is KGHSH and CDR2 is LQKENI. V lost 2 bases and J lost 1; bases outside the gene matches: 1. This CDR3 is built from 15 residues. CDR3 nucleotide sequence: TGTGCCAGCTCACCATGGGACAGGGGGAACACTGAAGCTTTCTTT. Its translation is CASSPWDRGNTEAFF.

This chain links TRBV4-2 with TRBJ1-2; D is unresolved. Germline V gives CDR1 LGHNA, CDR2 YNFKEQ. The CDR3 runs 16 residues. Trimming shortened V by 0 bases and J by 1 base, and 12 bases separated the two germline ends. As DNA, the CDR3 is TGTGCCAGCAGCCAAGAAGCGCTAGCGGGTAACTATGGCTACACCTTC. This codes for CASSQEALAGNYGYTF.

Note on this clonotype: One junction end does not reproduce the germline sequence, and a read error may be involved. The chain carries TRBV6-1 and TRBJ2-5; D gene unclear. This CDR3 has 15 residues. Germline CDR1 and CDR2: MNHNS and SASEGT. The CDR3: CAGSVDSSSRETQYF. The CDR3 region has the DNA TGTGCCGGCAGTGTTGACTCATCTTCGCGGGAGACCCAGTACTTC.

The chain uses TRBV20-1 and TRBJ1-2; D is perhaps TRBD1 (6 bases). The V and J ends lost 2 bases and 8 bases respectively, with 18 bases between them. Looked up from germline, CDR1 is DFQATT and CDR2 is SNEGSKA (reference sequence). The CDR3 has 14 residues. CDR3 nucleotides: TGCAGTGCTAGACTCCTAGACAGGCGACCGGGCTACACCTTC. Translation gives CSARLLDRRPGYTF.

The rearrangement uses TRBV4-1 and TRBJ2-7; D gene unclear. CDR3 size: 13 residues. Germline lookup yields CDR1 MGHRA and CDR2 YSYEKL. Trimming took 0 bases from V and 3 from J, leaving 6 bases between them. CDR3 coding DNA: TGCGCCAGCAGCCAAGACTTTGACTACGAGCAGTACTTC. Residues: CASSQDFDYEQYF.

This clonotype was counted at least ten times. This chain links TRBV6-6 with TRBJ1-1; 7 bases are a match to TRBD1. Trimming at V came to 5 bases and at J to 3 bases, leaving 6 bases not matched to a gene. Germline-derived CDR1 and CDR2 are MNHNY and SVGAGI (reference sequence). CDR3 length: 14 amino acids. The DNA for the CDR3 is TGTGCCAGCAGTAAACAGGGGTGGGACACTGAAGCTTTCTTT. Its translation: CASSKQGWDTEAFF.

The chain joins TRBV20-1 to TRBJ1-2; D is unclear. Germline V gene lookup returns CDR1 DFQATT and CDR2 SNEGSKA (reference sequence). V gave up 1 base and J gave up 8 bases, with 8 bases separating them. This CDR3 is built from 11 residues. The CDR3 DNA sequence: TGCAGTGCTAGAGGTGCCTTGGGCTACACCTTC. Translating gives CSARGALGYTF.

This clonotype has more than one count but fewer than ten. V gene TRBV9 combines with J gene TRBJ2-3; a possible D gene is TRBD1 (5 bases). The CDR3 runs 15 residues. CDR1 SGDLS and CDR2 YYNGEE come from the germline V gene. Trimming pared 0 bases from V and 2 bases from J, leaving 10 bases between. CDR3 DNA sequence: TGTGCCAGCAGCGTAGGGGGCCTTTACACAGATACGCAGTATTTT. Amino acids: CASSVGGLYTDTQYF.

V gene TRBV6-1 combines with J gene TRBJ2-1; D gene unclear. The CDR3 has 12 residues. Germline CDR1 is MNHNS and CDR2 is SASEGT. Trimming cost V 6 bases and J 7 bases, with 10 bases left between them. CDR3 in amino acids: CASSSVGNEQFF. The CDR3 DNA sequence: TGTGCCAGCAGCAGCGTTGGGAATGAGCAGTTCTTC.

Ten or more counts support this clonotype. The V call is TRBV29-1, the J call TRBJ2-1, with D perhaps matching TRBD2 (6 bases). The germline V and J ends were trimmed by 7 bases and 9 bases, with 19 bases remaining between them. Per germline, CDR1 SQVTM and CDR2 ANQGSEA. This CDR3 spans 13 amino acids. The CDR3 region has the DNA TGCAGCGCCTCCAGGGATCCAGCGGGTGAGCAGTTCTTC. This sequence encodes CSASRDPAGEQFF.

The chain is built from TRBV9 and TRBJ2-6; no reliable D call. Germline-derived CDR1 and CDR2 are SGDLS and YYNGEE. CDR3 length: 14 amino acids. Between the trimmed V and J ends, which lost 0 bases and 3 bases, there was a span of 4 bases. The DNA for the CDR3 is TGTGCCAGCAGCGTAGAGGGTGGGGCCAACGTCCTGACTTTC. Its translation: CASSVEGGANVLTF.

To note about this clonotype: It may be a read error: a sequence one base away is much more abundant. The CDR3 here is CASNPTGAMTDTQYF. The CDR3, as DNA: TGTGCCAGCAACCCGACAGGGGCAATGACAGATACGCAGTATTTT. V is TRBV6-1 and J is TRBJ2-3, with 8 nucleotides matching TRBD1. Per germline, CDR1 MNHNS and CDR2 SASEGT. CDR3 size: 15 residues. The V and J ends lost 7 bases and 3 bases, in that order; junction bases with no gene match: 9.